This TCR beta chain originates from a study of cytomegalovirus exposure and HLA in healthy donors. General study results and limits: Highly shared sequence variants in one cluster were likely a sequencing artifact. Most TCR sequences showed up rarely, but some public TCRs showed up in many donors. In an earlier analysis, about 87% or about 30%: the productive usage of most TCR beta V segments. One variant, a missense change in DCLRE1C, was linked in a later analysis to TCR beta V- and J-gene trimming.

In regard to this clone: Its specificity is unknown.

From germline, CDR1 is SQVTM and CDR2 ANQGSEA. CDR3 size: 14 residues. The V segment lost 4 bases and the J segment 6 bases; nucleotides outside the gene matches: 7. PCR employed 60 Vbeta and 13 Jbeta primers. The method was immunoSEQ multiplex PCR; TCRdb's version includes in-frame clones alone and lacks a portion of them. The table has approximately 97,000 clones, about three quarters seen once; the top ten hold over 3%. The sequencing sample was made of PBMCs. This TCR was recovered from a man in his forties or fifties in good health and CMV-seronegative. V is TRBV29-1 and J is TRBJ2-1; 9 nucleotides line up with TRBD2. The CDR3 coding sequence is TGCAGCGTTGGGCCCCGGACTAGCGCCAATGAGCAGTTCTTC. Translating it yields CSVGPRTSANEQFF.